This T cell receptor (beta chain) appears in the sequencing data of a study of memory CD4+ T cells and cytomegalovirus serostatus. About the study: Healthy Belgian adult donors included about nine CMV-positive and 24 CMV-negative people.

Per the original data handling: Out-of-frame sequences were removed, leaving 2 million to 2.5 million distinct TCRbeta sequences. TCRdb's copy holds only in-frame clones and misses some; the assay was immunoSEQ multiplex PCR. V and J calls and clone size come straight from that table; D and trimming were deduced from the DNA. The sample contains roughly 86,000 clones, about four fifths of which appear only once. The CDR3 is 13 residues long. CDR1 is ENHRY and CDR2 is SYGVKD in the germline V gene. V was trimmed by 5 bases and J by 4 bases, leaving 11 bases between them. As regards this clone: The antigen is unknown.

The sort gate was single viable CD3+CD4+CD8-CD45RO+ cells for memory CD4+ T cells. Study conclusions and caveats: 67 of 164 known CMV-associated TCRbeta sequences appeared in CD4+ memory. A US-trained random forest predicted CMV serostatus with median AUC around 0.92.

The sample comprised memory CD4+ T cells from blood. This TCR was recovered from an adult in good health and CMV-seropositive. The chain couples TRBV10-3 to TRBJ2-5; D may correspond to TRBD1 or TRBD2 (5 bases each). The CDR3 DNA is TGTGCCATCAGTATGCAGGGACGAGAGACCCAGTACTTC. This gives the protein CAISMQGRETQYF.